This T cell receptor (beta chain) is from a study of shared clonotypes between healthy human individuals. Method: immunoSEQ multiplex PCR; TCRdb's copy keeps in-frame clones and lacks some. The sample carries hundreds of thousands of clones, 95% recorded once. Trimming cost V 4 bases and J 1 base, with 14 bases left between them. CDR3 length equals 15 residues. Germline CDR1 is SGHTA and CDR2 is FQGNSA. Naive CD8 populations comprised CD45RO-negative cells positively selected for CCR7, excluding terminally differentiated effector memory CD45RA+ cells. The gene calls are TRBV7-2 and TRBJ2-7; tentatively, D is TRBD1 or TRBD2 (5 bases each). Specimen: naive CD8+ T cells sorted from blood. This sequence was found in a woman aged 25 to 39 in good health. The CDR3 region has the DNA TGTGCCAGCAGCTCCCGGGACGTAATTTCCTACGAGCAGTACTTC. As protein: CASSSRDVISYEQYF.